Listed below are T cell receptor beta chains from one sample, sequenced in a study of CD8 T cells in Susac syndrome. From the immunoSEQ multiplex PCR reads, TCRdb called clonotypes with MiXCR, one entry per CDR3 protein. The sample lists under 250,000 distinct CDR3 sequences, around 95% occurring once. Sequencing used CD4+ T cells from PBMCs. The source is a human donor with multiple sclerosis. The CDR3 runs from the conserved cysteine through the conserved F or W. D genes are given only for firm matches. The size entry is marked missing in some rows and otherwise reads once, few, many or a size class.

len: 14; j_gene: TRBJ2-2; abundance: -; d_gene: TRBD1; v_gene: TRBV29-1; CDR3aa: CSVIGTGGAGELFF; CDR3nt: TGCAGCGTGATCGGGACAGGGGGCGCCGGGGAGCTGTTTTTT
len: 13; j_gene: TRBJ2-5; abundance: -; d_gene: -; v_gene: TRBV12-3/TRBV12-4; CDR3aa: CASSFKAQETQYF; CDR3nt: TGTGCCAGCAGTTTCAAAGCTCAAGAGACCCAGTACTTC
len: 15; j_gene: TRBJ2-3; abundance: -; d_gene: TRBD2; v_gene: TRBV3-1; CDR3aa: CASSRPAGGSDTQYF; CDR3nt: TGTGCCAGCAGCCGGCCGGCGGGGGGCTCAGATACGCAGTATTTT
len: 11; j_gene: TRBJ2-1; abundance: -; d_gene: -; v_gene: TRBV9; CDR3aa: CASSVGSEQFF; CDR3nt: TGTGCCAGCAGCGTAGGGTCTGAGCAGTTCTTC
len: 18; j_gene: TRBJ1-3; abundance: once; d_gene: -; v_gene: TRBV6-1; CDR3aa: CASSGRRPPPGSGNTIYF; CDR3nt: TGTGCCAGCAGTGGTCGAAGGCCCCCGCCCGGCTCTGGAAACACCATATATTTT
len: 13; j_gene: TRBJ1-1; abundance: -; d_gene: -; v_gene: TRBV6-6; CDR3aa: CATSYRDDTEAFF; CDR3nt: TGTGCCACGAGTTACAGGGACGACACTGAAGCTTTCTTT
len: 13; j_gene: TRBJ2-2; abundance: -; d_gene: -; v_gene: TRBV19; CDR3aa: CASSTYNPGELFF; CDR3nt: TGTGCCAGTAGCACGTACAACCCCGGGGAGCTGTTTTTT
len: 12; j_gene: TRBJ2-2; abundance: -; d_gene: -; v_gene: TRBV7-9; CDR3aa: CASRGNTGELFF; CDR3nt: TGTGCCAGCAGGGGGAACACCGGGGAGCTGTTTTTT
len: 15; j_gene: TRBJ2-3; abundance: -; d_gene: -; v_gene: TRBV28; CDR3aa: CASSLWVSGTDTQYF; CDR3nt: TGTGCCAGCAGTTTATGGGTGTCGGGCACAGATACGCAGTATTTT
len: 15; j_gene: TRBJ2-7; abundance: -; d_gene: TRBD1; v_gene: TRBV7-9; CDR3aa: CASTLSGQGPYEQYF; CDR3nt: TGTGCCAGCACCTTATCGGGACAGGGCCCTTACGAGCAGTACTTC
len: 15; j_gene: TRBJ1-4; abundance: -; d_gene: -; v_gene: TRBV6-1; CDR3aa: CASSASAATNEKLFF; CDR3nt: TGTGCCAGCAGTGCCTCAGCAGCAACTAATGAAAAACTGTTTTTT
len: 13; j_gene: TRBJ2-5; abundance: -; d_gene: TRBD1; v_gene: TRBV2; CDR3aa: CASRDRGGETQYF; CDR3nt: TGTGCCAGCAGGGACAGGGGGGGAGAGACCCAGTACTTC
len: 14; j_gene: TRBJ1-1; abundance: -; d_gene: TRBD1; v_gene: TRBV9; CDR3aa: CASSVGRGAGGAFF; CDR3nt: TGTGCCAGCAGCGTAGGTCGGGGGGCAGGGGGAGCTTTCTTT
len: 15; j_gene: TRBJ1-3; abundance: -; d_gene: -; v_gene: TRBV18; CDR3aa: CASSPPQRPGNTIYF; CDR3nt: TGTGCCAGCTCACCACCGCAGAGACCTGGAAACACCATATATTTT
len: 16; j_gene: TRBJ2-7; abundance: -; d_gene: -; v_gene: TRBV5-1; CDR3aa: CASSLEVSGSSYEQYF; CDR3nt: TGCGCCAGCAGCTTGGAGGTTTCAGGGTCGTCCTACGAGCAGTACTTC
len: 16; j_gene: TRBJ2-1; abundance: -; d_gene: -; v_gene: TRBV5-1; CDR3aa: CASRSTGTLSYNEQFF; CDR3nt: TGCGCCAGCAGGTCTACCGGGACACTCTCCTACAATGAGCAGTTCTTC
len: 13; j_gene: TRBJ1-4; abundance: few; d_gene: TRBD1; v_gene: TRBV14; CDR3aa: CASSLGQGGKLFF; CDR3nt: TGTGCCAGCAGCCTAGGACAGGGCGGAAAACTGTTTTTT
len: 13; j_gene: TRBJ2-2; abundance: -; d_gene: TRBD1; v_gene: TRBV10-3; CDR3aa: CAISYTGAGELFF; CDR3nt: TGTGCCATCAGTTACACAGGGGCCGGGGAGCTGTTTTTT
len: 15; j_gene: TRBJ2-3; abundance: few; d_gene: TRBD1; v_gene: TRBV2; CDR3aa: CASSVGQGGADTQYF; CDR3nt: TGTGCCAGCAGCGTGGGACAGGGCGGGGCAGATACGCAGTATTTT
len: 12; j_gene: TRBJ1-2; abundance: -; d_gene: -; v_gene: TRBV30; CDR3aa: CAWSPRPYGYTF; CDR3nt: TGTGCCTGGAGCCCTCGCCCGTATGGCTACACCTTC
len: 13; j_gene: TRBJ1-5; abundance: -; d_gene: -; v_gene: TRBV12-3/TRBV12-4; CDR3aa: CASSPFWGQPQHF; CDR3nt: TGTGCCAGCAGTCCCTTTTGGGGCCAGCCCCAGCATTTT
len: 14; j_gene: TRBJ2-7; abundance: -; d_gene: -; v_gene: TRBV10-3; CDR3aa: CAIRRVDQPYEQYF; CDR3nt: TGTGCCATCAGGCGGGTGGACCAACCCTACGAGCAGTACTTC
len: 17; j_gene: TRBJ2-1; abundance: -; d_gene: TRBD2; v_gene: TRBV7-2; CDR3aa: CASSSPFSGGSYNEQFF; CDR3nt: TGTGCCAGCAGCTCCCCTTTTAGCGGGGGGTCTTACAATGAGCAGTTCTTC
len: 13; j_gene: TRBJ1-1; abundance: -; d_gene: -; v_gene: TRBV7-9; CDR3aa: CASSLWGVTEAFF; CDR3nt: TGTGCCAGCAGCTTATGGGGAGTGACTGAAGCTTTCTTT
len: 18; j_gene: TRBJ2-3; abundance: -; d_gene: TRBD1; v_gene: TRBV7-9; CDR3aa: CASSLWFGTGGAADTQYF; CDR3nt: TGTGCCAGCAGCTTATGGTTCGGGACAGGGGGCGCGGCAGATACGCAGTATTTT
len: 17; j_gene: TRBJ1-1; abundance: once; d_gene: TRBD1; v_gene: TRBV27; CDR3aa: CASSPRTGGYVNTEAFF; CDR3nt: TGTGCCAGCAGTCCGCGTACAGGGGGGTATGTGAACACTGAAGCTTTCTTT
len: 15; j_gene: TRBJ1-5; abundance: -; d_gene: -; v_gene: TRBV20-1; CDR3aa: CSARRSGQPNQPQHF; CDR3nt: TGCAGTGCTAGACGGTCCGGGCAGCCCAATCAGCCCCAGCATTTT
len: 15; j_gene: TRBJ1-1; abundance: -; d_gene: TRBD1; v_gene: TRBV27; CDR3aa: CASSFWGDRATEAFF; CDR3nt: TGTGCCAGCAGTTTCTGGGGGGACAGGGCTACTGAAGCTTTCTTT
len: 16; j_gene: TRBJ2-1; abundance: -; d_gene: -; v_gene: TRBV6-2/TRBV6-3; CDR3aa: CASSYGWGGPAHEQFF; CDR3nt: TGTGCCAGCAGTTACGGCTGGGGGGGGCCGGCCCATGAGCAGTTCTTC
len: 11; j_gene: TRBJ1-1; abundance: -; d_gene: -; v_gene: TRBV29-1; CDR3aa: CSALEAEGAFF; CDR3nt: TGCAGCGCCCTTGAAGCTGAGGGGGCTTTCTTT
len: 14; j_gene: TRBJ2-6; abundance: -; d_gene: -; v_gene: TRBV27; CDR3aa: CASRLRGGANVLTF; CDR3nt: TGTGCCAGCAGACTCAGGGGTGGGGCCAACGTCCTGACTTTC
len: 14; j_gene: TRBJ2-5; abundance: -; d_gene: -; v_gene: TRBV12-3/TRBV12-4; CDR3aa: CASRPGTGQETQYF; CDR3nt: TGTGCCAGCAGACCCGGGACGGGACAAGAGACCCAGTACTTC
len: 18; j_gene: TRBJ2-3; abundance: -; d_gene: TRBD1; v_gene: TRBV4-1; CDR3aa: CASSQEGAAPRGPDTQYF; CDR3nt: TGCGCCAGCAGCCAAGAAGGGGCTGCACCCAGGGGGCCAGATACGCAGTATTTT
len: 15; j_gene: TRBJ1-2; abundance: -; d_gene: TRBD1; v_gene: TRBV19; CDR3aa: CASSTTDRNLYGYTF; CDR3nt: TGTGCCAGTAGTACGACGGACAGGAATCTTTATGGCTACACCTTC
len: 14; j_gene: TRBJ1-2; abundance: -; d_gene: -; v_gene: TRBV5-1; CDR3aa: CASSLQASSDGYTF; CDR3nt: TGCGCCAGCAGCTTACAGGCGTCCTCGGATGGCTACACCTTC
len: 17; j_gene: TRBJ2-1; abundance: -; d_gene: TRBD2; v_gene: TRBV24-1; CDR3aa: CATSDRKLAGVRNEQFF; CDR3nt: TGTGCCACCAGTGACCGAAAACTAGCGGGAGTTAGAAATGAGCAGTTCTTC
len: 16; j_gene: TRBJ2-2; abundance: few; d_gene: -; v_gene: TRBV5-1; CDR3aa: CASSLGQLANTGELFF; CDR3nt: TGCGCCAGCAGCTTGGGCCAGCTCGCGAACACCGGGGAGCTGTTTTTT
len: 15; j_gene: TRBJ2-6; abundance: few; d_gene: -; v_gene: TRBV5-1; CDR3aa: CASSRDGAGANVLTF; CDR3nt: TGCGCCAGCAGCCGGGACGGAGCTGGGGCCAACGTCCTGACTTTC
len: 15; j_gene: TRBJ1-5; abundance: -; d_gene: -; v_gene: TRBV30; CDR3aa: CAWTEGEIGNQPQHF; CDR3nt: TGTGCCTGGACGGAAGGGGAAATAGGCAATCAGCCCCAGCATTTT
len: 13; j_gene: TRBJ2-5; abundance: -; d_gene: -; v_gene: TRBV20-1; CDR3aa: CSAREGPIDAQYF; CDR3nt: TGCAGTGCTAGGGAGGGCCCGATCGATGCCCAGTACTTC
len: 18; j_gene: TRBJ2-6; abundance: -; d_gene: -; v_gene: TRBV5-1; CDR3aa: CASSLGRGRNSGANVLTF; CDR3nt: TGCGCCAGCAGCTTGGGAAGAGGGAGGAACTCTGGGGCCAACGTCCTGACTTTC
len: 14; j_gene: TRBJ1-2; abundance: -; d_gene: -; v_gene: TRBV29-1; CDR3aa: CSVARAQANYGYTF; CDR3nt: TGCAGCGTTGCTCGTGCGCAGGCGAACTATGGCTACACCTTC
len: 11; j_gene: TRBJ2-7; abundance: -; d_gene: -; v_gene: TRBV30; CDR3aa: CAAGSPYEQYF; CDR3nt: TGTGCCGCCGGGAGCCCCTACGAGCAGTACTTC
len: 15; j_gene: TRBJ2-5; abundance: -; d_gene: -; v_gene: TRBV7-9; CDR3aa: CASSLAYRVQETQYF; CDR3nt: TGTGCCAGCAGCTTAGCGTACAGGGTCCAAGAGACCCAGTACTTC
len: 15; j_gene: TRBJ2-7; abundance: -; d_gene: -; v_gene: TRBV11-2; CDR3aa: CASSPFSQGSYEQYF; CDR3nt: TGTGCCAGCAGCCCCTTTAGCCAAGGGTCCTACGAGCAGTACTTC
len: 12; j_gene: TRBJ2-3; abundance: -; d_gene: -; v_gene: TRBV20-1; CDR3aa: CSARAEADTQYF; CDR3nt: TGCAGTGCTAGGGCAGAGGCAGATACGCAGTATTTT
len: 17; j_gene: TRBJ2-3; abundance: -; d_gene: TRBD1; v_gene: TRBV5-6; CDR3aa: CASSSLGQEQSTDTQYF; CDR3nt: TGTGCCAGCAGCTCTCTAGGACAGGAACAAAGCACAGATACGCAGTATTTT
len: 14; j_gene: TRBJ2-3; abundance: -; d_gene: TRBD2; v_gene: TRBV7-9; CDR3aa: CASNLAGLADTQYF; CDR3nt: TGTGCCAGCAACTTAGCGGGGCTCGCAGATACGCAGTATTTT
len: 14; j_gene: TRBJ1-1; abundance: -; d_gene: -; v_gene: TRBV9; CDR3aa: CASSVEQRNTEAFF; CDR3nt: TGTGCCAGCAGCGTAGAACAGCGGAACACTGAAGCTTTCTTT